These T cell receptor beta chains were read from a single sample in a study of Tregs in tolerant kidney transplant recipients. This table comes from immunoSEQ multiplex PCR, and its TCRdb copy is limited to in-frame clones, with some not included. The sample includes under 100,000 clones, more than 90% of them seen just once. What was sequenced was CD8+ T cells from blood. These receptors were taken from a human donor in good health. Each CDR3 is given with its conserved first and last residue. Each record gives: J gene, V gene, clone size, D gene, CDR3 protein, CDR3 DNA. The D gene is left open where the match is weak. Clone size is stated in some rows and not others, as once, few, many or a class when expanded.

J gene: TRBJ1-3; V gene: TRBV9; clone size: -; D gene: -; CDR3 protein: CASSVYGTGIGNTIYF; CDR3 DNA: TGTGCCAGCAGCGTATATGGTACAGGGATAGGAAACACCATATATTTT
J gene: TRBJ2-3; V gene: TRBV13; clone size: -; D gene: -; CDR3 protein: CASSLGVPGVDTQYF; CDR3 DNA: TGTGCCAGCAGCTTAGGAGTGCCGGGGGTGGATACGCAGTATTTT
J gene: TRBJ2-3; V gene: TRBV6-5; clone size: -; D gene: -; CDR3 protein: CASSYSMEDTQYF; CDR3 DNA: TGTGCCAGCAGTTACTCTATGGAGGATACGCAGTATTTT
J gene: TRBJ1-2; V gene: TRBV2; clone size: -; D gene: -; CDR3 protein: CASRGAYYGYTF; CDR3 DNA: TGTGCCAGCAGAGGGGCTTACTATGGCTACACCTTC
J gene: TRBJ2-3; V gene: TRBV5-1; clone size: few; D gene: TRBD2; CDR3 protein: CASSSVSGSGTDTQYF; CDR3 DNA: TGCGCCAGCAGCTCCGTTAGCGGGAGTGGGACAGATACGCAGTATTTT
J gene: TRBJ2-5; V gene: TRBV7-9; clone size: -; D gene: -; CDR3 protein: CASSLGQTVRETQYF; CDR3 DNA: TGTGCCAGCAGCTTAGGCCAAACAGTACGAGAGACCCAGTACTTC
J gene: TRBJ2-5; V gene: TRBV5-1; clone size: -; D gene: -; CDR3 protein: CASRAPDSEETQYF; CDR3 DNA: TGCGCCAGCAGGGCCCCGGACTCGGAGGAGACCCAGTACTTC
J gene: TRBJ1-5; V gene: TRBV11-2; clone size: -; D gene: -; CDR3 protein: CASSLDLRGARDQPQHF; CDR3 DNA: TGTGCCAGCAGCTTAGATCTACGGGGCGCTAGGGATCAGCCCCAGCATTTT
J gene: TRBJ2-1; V gene: TRBV2; clone size: once; D gene: -; CDR3 protein: CASLRQGFQEFF; CDR3 DNA: TGTGCCAGCCTTAGGCAGGGGTTTCAGGAGTTCTTC
J gene: TRBJ2-7; V gene: TRBV27; clone size: -; D gene: TRBD2; CDR3 protein: CASSPGTSGRVAGYEQYF; CDR3 DNA: TGTGCCAGCAGTCCGGGGACTAGCGGGAGAGTGGCGGGGTACGAGCAGTACTTC
J gene: TRBJ2-3; V gene: TRBV4-1; clone size: -; D gene: -; CDR3 protein: CASSQDRSPRDTQYF; CDR3 DNA: TGCGCCAGCAGCCAAGATCGGAGCCCGCGAGATACGCAGTATTTT